The sequence of this T cell receptor (beta chain) was determined in a study of blood T cell repertoires in acute mononucleosis. Time point given: acute infectious mononucleosis, at clinical presentation within 2 weeks of symptom onset (visit 1). Assay: immunoSEQ multiplex PCR; the TCRdb copy retains only in-frame clones and omits some. The data contain 2,000 to 2,500 clones, 55% to 80% of them singletons. Study observations and caveats: GLC-BM selection appeared to involve both TCR alpha and beta chains.

The specimen was EBV GLC epitope tetramer+ CD8+ T cells sorted from PBMCs, collected during acute infectious mononucleosis. Documented subset: CD8 T cells binding tetramer with EBV BMLF1 280-288 peptide (GLC-BM). These receptor sequences come from a woman under 30 with infectious mononucleosis caused by EBV.

With regard to this clone: A far larger clone is a single base away, which makes a read error likely. The CDR3 sequence is CASSVTGGDEQFF. For the CDR3, the DNA is TGTGCCAGCAGCGTAACCGGAGGGGATGAGCAGTTCTTC. The J gene is TRBJ2-1, the V gene TRBV13; tentative D call: TRBD2 (6 bases). CDR3 size: 13 residues. Germline-derived CDR1 and CDR2 are PRHDT and FYEKMQ (reference sequence). Trimming took 5 bases from V and 8 from J, leaving 13 bases between them.